One sample yielded the 22 T cell receptor beta chains listed below, sequenced in a study of T-cell memory formation after mild COVID-19 (dated by TCRdb to the early 2020s). The library was prepared using 5' RACE. The reads were generated on an Illumina NovaSeq 6000. TCRdb handled the public reads itself, with Q25 trimming in fastp and clone calling in MiXCR, and kept productive beta chains. CDR3 protein sequences are deduplicated, and each keeps its most common genes and DNA. A total of roughly 200,000 distinct CDR3 sequences appear in this sample, 20% to 25% of them only once. Under 30% of the sample is held by the ten biggest clonotypes. Sequencing input: PBMCs or a T cell subset sorted from them (not recorded which). The receptors stem from an adult woman who had mild COVID-19 (a few samples of this study predate the infection). The sample titles of this study are shuffled in the database, so cell type and time point are left out; the donor was told from shared clones.

This rearrangement joins TRBV9 to TRBJ1-1, with a weak D call TRBD1 (5 bases). There are 13 residues in the CDR3. V was trimmed by 0 bases and J by 6 bases, leaving 9 bases between them. In germline, CDR1 is SGDLS, CDR2 YYNGEE. CDR3 residues: CASSVGQGSEAFF. The CDR3 DNA follows: TGTGCCAGCAGCGTAGGGCAGGGATCTGAAGCTTTCTTT.

This clonotype turned up a few times. This chain links TRBV14 with TRBJ1-2; D ambiguous. V lost 0 bases and J lost 3, with 8 bases in between. Germline values: CDR1 SGHDN, CDR2 FVKESK. The CDR3 covers 14 residues. CDR3 nucleotides: TGTGCCAGCAGCCAAGAACCCTTTGACTATGGCTACACCTTC. Residues: CASSQEPFDYGYTF.

This clonotype was seen only a few times. The chain is built from TRBV5-6 and TRBJ1-1, with 8 nucleotides matching TRBD1. The CDR3 runs 15 residues. CDR1 and CDR2 (germline): SGHDT, YYEEEE. The junction had 6 bases not matched to a gene; V was cut back by 4 bases and J by 1 base. CDR3 DNA: TGTGCCAGCAGCGGGTGGACAGGGCCGAACACTGAAGCTTTCTTT. It encodes CASSGWTGPNTEAFF.

The rearrangement uses TRBV20-1 and TRBJ2-1; the D call may be TRBD1 or TRBD2 (5 bases each). The CDR3 loop spans 16 amino acids. With 0 bases removed from V and 10 bases from J, the gap between germline ends came to 22 bases. The germline CDR1 and CDR2 sequences are DFQATT and SNEGSKA (reference sequence). CDR3 sequence reads: CSARDDGQGVFREQFF. The DNA for the CDR3 is TGCAGTGCTAGAGATGACGGGCAGGGAGTTTTCAGAGAGCAGTTCTTC.

This clonotype was counted a few times. The genes are TRBV6-5 and TRBJ2-5; no clear D gene. This CDR3 is 16 amino acids long. Germline CDR1 and CDR2: MNHEY and SVGAGI. V was trimmed by 2 bases and J by 7 bases, leaving 20 bases between them. In nucleotides, the CDR3 is TGTGCCAGCAGTTACACTCGATCGATAGTGTATGGGACCCAGTACTTC. Translating it yields CASSYTRSIVYGTQYF.

The gene calls are TRBV24-1 and TRBJ1-4; D is ambiguous. The CDR3 has 15 residues. Germline CDR1 reads KGHDR; CDR2 reads SFDVKD. V was clipped by 2 bases and J by 2 bases, with 8 bases between them. In DNA, the CDR3 is TGTGCCACCAGTGATTCGGGGATCACTAATGAAAAACTGTTTTTT. This codes for CATSDSGITNEKLFF.

The gene calls are TRBV7-9 and TRBJ1-2; no definite D call. This CDR3 comprises 15 residues. V shed 3 bases and J shed 2 bases, with 13 bases lying between them. Looked up from germline, CDR1 is SEHNR and CDR2 is FQNEAQ (reference sequence). CDR3 coding DNA: TGTGCCAGCAGCTTTAGCCCATCCCCAAACTATGGCTACACCTTC. Its translation: CASSFSPSPNYGYTF.

The chain employs TRBV29-1 and TRBJ2-7, with 10 bases that match TRBD2. The CDR3 runs 15 residues. Germline lookup yields CDR1 SQVTM and CDR2 ANQGSEA. V gave up 7 bases and J gave up 3 bases; unmatched junction bases: 12. The CDR3 DNA reads as TGCAGCGCCCGAACTAGCGGGGTTACCTACTACGAGCAGTACTTC. Translated: CSARTSGVTYYEQYF.

The J gene is TRBJ2-7, the V gene TRBV6-2 or TRBV6-3; 9 bases line up with TRBD2. The CDR3 contains 15 residues. Germline V CDR1 and CDR2: MNHEY, SVGEGT. The junction had 6 bases not matched to a gene; V was cut back by 4 bases and J by 2 bases. The CDR3 nucleotides read TGTGCCAGCAGTTCCGGGACTAGCCGTGCCTACGAGCAGTACTTC. Translating gives CASSSGTSRAYEQYF.

This clonotype was picked up a small number of times. This sequence joins TRBV4-3 and TRBJ1-1; D gene uncertain. The V end was cut by 0 bases, the J end by 5 bases, with 10 bases between. The CDR3 contains 14 residues. Per the germline V gene, CDR1 is LGHNA and CDR2 is YSLEER. CDR3: CASSQDRAETEAFF. In DNA form, the CDR3 reads TGCGCCAGCAGCCAAGATAGAGCCGAGACTGAAGCTTTCTTT.

The chain employs TRBV6-1 and TRBJ2-2; D unresolved. Germline CDR1 MNHNS, CDR2 SASEGT. This CDR3 region has 14 residues. V was shortened by 1 base and J by 6 bases, with 9 bases between the two germline ends. The CDR3 coding sequence is TGTGCCAGCAGTGAAGGCGTGGGATCCGGGGAGCTGTTTTTT. This gives the protein CASSEGVGSGELFF.

This clonotype was observed a few times. V usage is TRBV30 and J usage is TRBJ2-1, with 10 bases that match TRBD2. V gave up 2 bases and J gave up 4 bases; unmatched junction bases: 5. The CDR3 has 15 amino acids. CDR1 is GTSNPN and CDR2 is SVGIG in the germline V gene (reference sequence). The CDR3 here is CAWSFSGRLYNEQFF. CDR3 sequence (DNA): TGTGCCTGGAGTTTTAGCGGGAGGTTATACAATGAGCAGTTCTTC.

This chain uses TRBV6-5 with TRBJ1-1; tentative D call: TRBD1 (6 bases). The CDR3 extends over 14 amino acids. Germline V gene data show CDR1 as MNHEY and CDR2 as SVGAGI. Trimming cost V 0 bases and J 7 bases, with 12 bases left between them. This chain's CDR3 is CASSYSSGVGEAFF. CDR3 nucleotides: TGTGCCAGCAGTTACTCGTCAGGGGTCGGTGAAGCTTTCTTT.

V gene TRBV7-3 combines with J gene TRBJ2-1; D not certain. V was trimmed by 1 base and J by 0 bases, leaving 10 bases between them. This CDR3 region has 16 residues. Per germline, CDR1 SGHTA and CDR2 FQGTGA. The CDR3 sequence: CASSLMSVSSYNEQFF. CDR3 bases: TGTGCCAGCAGCTTAATGTCAGTCAGCTCCTACAATGAGCAGTTCTTC.

This clonotype came up a few times. J is TRBJ1-2 and V is TRBV6-4; TRBD1 agrees at 7 bases. The CDR3 is 12 amino acids. CDR1 and CDR2 from the germline V gene are MRHNA and SNTAGT. The junction had 3 bases not matched to a gene; V was cut back by 6 bases and J by 5 bases. In DNA form, the CDR3 reads TGTGCCAGCAGAGGGACAGAATATGGCTACACCTTC. Translated: CASRGTEYGYTF.

The chain uses TRBV4-1 and TRBJ2-1; no definite D call. The CDR3 has 16 residues. The V and J ends lost 0 bases and 0 bases respectively, with 9 bases between them. Germline-derived CDR1 and CDR2 are MGHRA and YSYEKL. For the CDR3, the DNA is TGCGCCAGCAGCCAAGATCCGGCGAGCTCCTACAATGAGCAGTTCTTC. Protein: CASSQDPASSYNEQFF.

V is TRBV4-1 and J is TRBJ2-1, with D maybe TRBD2 (6 bases). V lost 2 bases to trimming and J lost 6 bases, with 17 bases between them. The CDR3 runs 16 residues. Germline V gene data show CDR1 as MGHRA and CDR2 as YSYEKL. CDR3 DNA: TGCGCCAGCAGCCAATCACTAGCTCGGGTGGCCAATGAGCAGTTCTTC. Its protein product is CASSQSLARVANEQFF.

In its sample, this clonotype was seen a few times. This chain joins TRBV20-1 and TRBJ2-3, with TRBD2 identical over 7 bases. Germline V gene lookup returns CDR1 DFQATT and CDR2 SNEGSKA (reference sequence). Trimming took 3 bases from V and 2 from J; bases not matched to a gene: 14. The CDR3 runs to 17 residues. CDR3 protein: CSASQIQTSLNTDTQYF. The DNA of the CDR3 is TGCAGTGCTAGCCAAATCCAGACTAGCCTCAACACAGATACGCAGTATTTT.

The CDR3: CASSLRVAGGTDTQYF. For the CDR3, the DNA is TGTGCCAGCAGCCTACGGGTAGCGGGGGGCACAGATACGCAGTATTTT. V gene TRBV11-3 combines with J gene TRBJ2-3; 9 nucleotides align to TRBD2. This CDR3 comprises 16 residues. The ends lost 5 bases at V and 1 base at J; junction bases unmatched: 7. Germline V gene sequence: CDR1 SGHNT, CDR2 YENEEA.

This clonotype was picked up a small number of times. CDR3 in amino acids: CASSLLAGGPVITDTQYF. As DNA, the CDR3 is TGTGCCAGCAGCTTATTAGCGGGAGGGCCGGTGATCACAGATACGCAGTATTTT. The chain couples TRBV7-9 to TRBJ2-3; 11 positions match TRBD2. V shed 2 bases, J shed 2 bases, and the junction held 9 bases outside the gene matches. The CDR3 loop spans 18 amino acids. Germline loops: CDR1 SEHNR, CDR2 FQNEAQ (reference sequence).

V usage is TRBV15 and J usage is TRBJ1-5, with 10 bases identical to TRBD1. CDR3 size: 21 residues. Germline V gene sequence: CDR1 LNHNV, CDR2 YYDKDF (reference sequence). The V and J ends lost 0 bases and 3 bases, in that order; junction bases with no gene match: 17. The CDR3 region has the DNA TGTGCCACCAGCAGAGATTTTCATCCGGGGACAGGGGAAGGGTTCAATCAGCCCCAGCATTTT. The encoded protein is CATSRDFHPGTGEGFNQPQHF.

Only one count was recorded for this clonotype. The chain is built from TRBV29-1 and TRBJ2-2; D remains ambiguous. V was clipped by 2 bases and J by 4 bases, with 14 bases between them. The CDR3 length is 15 residues. Germline lookup yields CDR1 SQVTM and CDR2 ANQGSEA. Written as DNA, the CDR3 is TGCAGCGTTGAAATTGGTGGGCGCGTCACCGGGGAGCTGTTTTTT. Protein product: CSVEIGGRVTGELFF.